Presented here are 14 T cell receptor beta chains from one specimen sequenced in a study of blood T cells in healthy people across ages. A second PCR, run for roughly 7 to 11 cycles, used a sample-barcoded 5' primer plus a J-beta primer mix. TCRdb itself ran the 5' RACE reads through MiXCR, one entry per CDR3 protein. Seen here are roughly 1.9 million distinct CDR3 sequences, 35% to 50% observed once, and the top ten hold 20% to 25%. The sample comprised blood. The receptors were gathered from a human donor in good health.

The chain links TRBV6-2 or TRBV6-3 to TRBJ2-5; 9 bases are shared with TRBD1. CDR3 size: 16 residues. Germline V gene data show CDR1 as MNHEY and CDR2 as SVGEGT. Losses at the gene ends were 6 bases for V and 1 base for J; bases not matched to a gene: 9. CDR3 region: CASSLGTGTVQETQYF. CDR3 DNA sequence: TGTGCCAGCAGCCTGGGGACAGGGACGGTCCAAGAGACCCAGTACTTC.

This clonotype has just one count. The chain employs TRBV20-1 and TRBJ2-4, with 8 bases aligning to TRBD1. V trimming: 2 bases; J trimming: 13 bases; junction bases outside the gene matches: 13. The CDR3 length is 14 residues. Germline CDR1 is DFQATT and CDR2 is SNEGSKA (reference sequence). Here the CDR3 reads CSARPSGTGGEQYF. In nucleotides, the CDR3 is TGCAGTGCTAGACCCTCCGGGACAGGTGGAGAGCAGTACTTC.

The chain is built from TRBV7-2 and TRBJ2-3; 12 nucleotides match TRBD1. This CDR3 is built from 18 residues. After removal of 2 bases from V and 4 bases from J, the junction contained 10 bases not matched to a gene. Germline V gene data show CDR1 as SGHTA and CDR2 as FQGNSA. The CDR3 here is CASSLFWGGTGGADTQYF. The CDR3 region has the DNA TGTGCCAGCAGCTTATTTTGGGGGGGGACAGGGGGCGCAGATACGCAGTATTTT. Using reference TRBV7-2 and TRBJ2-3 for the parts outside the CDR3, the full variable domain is GAGVSQSPSNKVTEKGKDVELRCDPISGHTALYWYRQSLGQGLEFLIYFQGNSAPDKSGLPSDRFSAERTGGSVSTLTIQRTQQEDSAVYLCASSLFWGGTGGADTQYFGPGTRLTVL.

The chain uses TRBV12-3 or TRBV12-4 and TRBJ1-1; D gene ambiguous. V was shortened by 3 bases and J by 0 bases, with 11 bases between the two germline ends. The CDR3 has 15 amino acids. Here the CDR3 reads CASSFEGIMNTEAFF. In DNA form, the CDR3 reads TGTGCCAGCAGTTTTGAAGGGATAATGAACACTGAAGCTTTCTTT.

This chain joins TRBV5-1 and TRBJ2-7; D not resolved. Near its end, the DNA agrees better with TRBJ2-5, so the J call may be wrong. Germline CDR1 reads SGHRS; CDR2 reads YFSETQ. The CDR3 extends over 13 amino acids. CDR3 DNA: TGCGCCAGCAGCTGGGCTCAGAAAGAGACCCAGTACTTC. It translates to CASSWAQKETQYF.

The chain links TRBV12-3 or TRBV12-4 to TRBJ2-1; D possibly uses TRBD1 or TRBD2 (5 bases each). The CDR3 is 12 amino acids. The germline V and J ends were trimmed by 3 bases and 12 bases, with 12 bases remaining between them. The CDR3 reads CASSFGAMRQFF. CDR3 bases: TGTGCCAGCAGTTTCGGGGCAATGAGGCAGTTCTTC.

CDR3 nucleotide sequence: TGTGCCAGCAGCTTAATAGGACTAGCCGAGCAGTACTTC. It is translated as CASSLIGLAEQYF. The J gene is TRBJ2-5, the V gene TRBV7-3, with 8 bases fitting TRBD2. The J call may be mistaken, given a closer DNA end match to TRBJ2-7. There are 13 residues in the CDR3. From germline, CDR1 is SGHTA and CDR2 FQGTGA.

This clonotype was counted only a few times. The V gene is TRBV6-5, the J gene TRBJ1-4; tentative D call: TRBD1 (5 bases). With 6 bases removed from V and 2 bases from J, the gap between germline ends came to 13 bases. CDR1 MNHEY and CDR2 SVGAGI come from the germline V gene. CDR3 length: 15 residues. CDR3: CASRTGGGTNEKLFF. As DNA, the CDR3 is TGTGCCAGCAGGACCGGGGGGGGTACTAATGAAAAACTGTTTTTT.

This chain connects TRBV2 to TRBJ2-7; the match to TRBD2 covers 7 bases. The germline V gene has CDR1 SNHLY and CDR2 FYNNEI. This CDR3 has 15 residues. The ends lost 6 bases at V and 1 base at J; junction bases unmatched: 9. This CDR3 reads CASREQLGGSYEQYF. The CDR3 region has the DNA TGTGCCAGCAGAGAACAGCTCGGGGGGTCCTACGAGCAGTACTTC.

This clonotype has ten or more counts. CDR3: CSATRDGFYEQYF. The DNA of the CDR3 is TGCAGTGCTACCCGGGACGGGTTCTACGAGCAGTACTTC. The genes are TRBV20-1 and TRBJ2-7, with D perhaps given as TRBD1 or TRBD2 (5 bases each). This CDR3 has 13 residues. In germline, CDR1 is DFQATT, CDR2 SNEGSKA (reference sequence). V was pared by 4 bases and J by 3 bases, with 13 bases between.

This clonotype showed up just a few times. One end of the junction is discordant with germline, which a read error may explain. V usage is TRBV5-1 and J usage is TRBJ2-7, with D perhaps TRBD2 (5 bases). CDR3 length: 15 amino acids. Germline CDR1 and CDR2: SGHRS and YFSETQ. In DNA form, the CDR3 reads TGCGACAGCAGCTTGTCGGACTTGGGTGACCAAACCCAGTACTTC. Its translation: CDSSLSDLGDQTQYF.

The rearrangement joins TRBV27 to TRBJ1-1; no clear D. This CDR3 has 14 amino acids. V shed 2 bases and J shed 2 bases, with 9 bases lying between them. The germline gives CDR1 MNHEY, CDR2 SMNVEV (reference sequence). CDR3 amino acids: CASSLQRVNTEAFF. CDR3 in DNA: TGTGCCAGCAGTTTACAGCGAGTAAACACTGAAGCTTTCTTT.

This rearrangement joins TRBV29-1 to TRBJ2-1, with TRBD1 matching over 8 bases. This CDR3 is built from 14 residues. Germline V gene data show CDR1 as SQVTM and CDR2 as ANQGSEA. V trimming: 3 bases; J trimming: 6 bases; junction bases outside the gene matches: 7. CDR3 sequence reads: CSVDEGQGGNEQFF. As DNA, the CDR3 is TGCAGCGTTGATGAAGGACAGGGAGGCAATGAGCAGTTCTTC.

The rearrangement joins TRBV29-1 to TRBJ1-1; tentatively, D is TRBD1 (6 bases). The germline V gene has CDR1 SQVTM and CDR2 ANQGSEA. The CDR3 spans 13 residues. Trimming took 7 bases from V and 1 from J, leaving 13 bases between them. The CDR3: CSAYVGGNTEAFF. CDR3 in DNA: TGCAGCGCATATGTAGGGGGGAACACTGAAGCTTTCTTT. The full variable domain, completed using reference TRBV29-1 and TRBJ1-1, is SAVISQKPSRDICQRGTSLTIQCQVDSQVTMMFWYRQQPGQSLTLIATANQGSEATYESGFVIDKFPISRPNLTFSTLTVSNMSPEDSSIYLCSAYVGGNTEAFFGQGTRLTVV.